These 6 T cell receptor beta chains came from one sample sequenced in a study of blood T cell repertoires in COVID-19. Measured with immunoSEQ multiplex PCR; TCRdb has only the in-frame clones, and not every one. This repertoire shows about 420,000 clones, 70% to 90% found once; its top ten account for roughly 0.76%. The specimen was peripheral blood. The receptors derive from a man aged 18 to 35 with COVID-19, enrolled during active disease.

This clone appeared a single time. The V and J genes are TRBV27 and TRBJ2-3; 9 nucleotides align to TRBD1. CDR1 and CDR2 (germline): MNHEY, SMNVEV (reference sequence). This CDR3 comprises 15 residues. V lost 6 bases, J lost 4 bases, and 8 bases stayed unmatched. The CDR3 DNA follows: TGTGCCAGCAGATTGGGACAGGGAAGCCCAGATACGCAGTATTTT. Translated, it gives CASRLGQGSPDTQYF.

The chain uses TRBV5-1 and TRBJ2-6; a weak D match, TRBD2 (5 bases). V lost 0 bases to trimming and J lost 1 base, with 8 bases between them. Germline V gives CDR1 SGHRS, CDR2 YFSETQ. The CDR3 spans 16 residues. The CDR3 sequence: CASSLGAGSGANVLTF. For the CDR3, the DNA is TGCGCCAGCAGCTTGGGCGCGGGTTCTGGGGCCAACGTCCTGACTTTC.

The V call is TRBV5-4, the J call TRBJ1-6; D is perhaps TRBD1 (5 bases). The V gene's germline CDR1 is SGHNT and CDR2 YYREEE (reference sequence). Between the trimmed V and J ends, which lost 4 bases and 0 bases, there was a span of 11 bases. There are 16 residues in the CDR3. The CDR3 sequence is CASSDDDSSYNSPLHF. The CDR3 bases are TGTGCCAGCAGCGACGACGACAGCTCCTATAATTCACCCCTCCACTTT.

V is TRBV3-1 (or the pseudogene TRBV3-2) and J is TRBJ2-5; D is possibly TRBD2 (5 bases). The germline V and J ends were trimmed by 6 bases and 9 bases, with 17 bases remaining between them. Germline CDR1 LGHDT, CDR2 YNNKEL (reference sequence). The CDR3 is 13 residues long. CDR3 nucleotides: TGTGCCAGCAGTCCTACTAGTAATGGTGCCCAGTACTTC. This translates into CASSPTSNGAQYF.

The chain is built from TRBV7-2 and TRBJ2-7; 7 bases map to TRBD2. V gave up 5 bases and J gave up 3 bases; unmatched junction bases: 7. This CDR3 has 14 amino acids. From germline, CDR1 is SGHTA and CDR2 FQGNSA. The CDR3 DNA follows: TGTGCCAGCAGCCGGGAACTAGCGCTCTACGAGCAGTACTTC. Residues: CASSRELALYEQYF.

This chain joins TRBV3-1 (or the pseudogene TRBV3-2) and TRBJ1-4; weak D call: TRBD1 (6 bases). V was pared by 4 bases and J by 2 bases, with 14 bases between. Per germline, CDR1 LGHDT and CDR2 YNNKEL (reference sequence). The CDR3 extends over 16 amino acids. For the CDR3, the DNA is TGTGCCAGCAGCCTCGGGGGGGCTCGGACTAATGAAAAACTGTTTTTT. It codes for CASSLGGARTNEKLFF.